Presented here are 24 T cell receptor beta chains from one specimen sequenced in a study of regulatory T cells in long-lasting Graves disease. Investigators prepared the TCR beta libraries by applying iRepertoire HTBI primers and Arm-PCR of CDR3 regions. TCRdb fed the multiplex PCR reads into MiXCR, producing one record per CDR3 protein. This sample has 400,000 to 600,000 distinct CDR3 sequences, with approximately 21% found just once. Time point here: persistent/refractory GD, antithyroid drugs over 5 years with positive TRAb. Generation of the TCR library employed RNA extracted from PBMCs. Sequenced here: peripheral blood mononuclear cells (PBMCs), sampled when the disease was refractory, from a patient treated with antithyroid drugs. These receptors all come from a female donor with Graves disease.

This clonotype has at least ten counts. The V call is TRBV6-5, the J call TRBJ1-4; 8 bases line up with TRBD1. The CDR3 has 17 residues. Germline V gives CDR1 MNHEY, CDR2 SVGAGI. The junction had 10 bases not matched to a gene; V was cut back by 3 bases and J by 4 bases. The CDR3 DNA reads TGTGCCAGCAGTTATACGGTCAGGGGGCTCAGTAATGAAAAACTGTTTTTT. Its translation is CASSYTVRGLSNEKLFF.

This clonotype was recorded at least ten times. This rearrangement joins TRBV6-1 to TRBJ1-5; the D gene is possibly TRBD1 (6 bases). The CDR3 spans 16 residues. CDR1 and CDR2 (germline): MNHNS, SASEGT. The V and J ends lost 7 bases and 0 bases respectively, with 16 bases between them. The CDR3 sequence is CASKRGGATSNQPQHF. The DNA for the CDR3 is TGTGCCAGCAAGAGGGGGGGGGCAACTAGCAATCAGCCCCAGCATTTT.

This clonotype was counted many times. This chain joins TRBV10-3 and TRBJ1-1; D is possibly TRBD1 (6 bases). Germline values: CDR1 ENHRY, CDR2 SYGVKD. The CDR3 length is 14 residues. The V and J ends lost 8 bases and 4 bases respectively, with 17 bases between them. The CDR3 loop reads CAILGGEMSTEAFF. Written as DNA, the CDR3 is TGTGCCATCCTGGGGGGCGAAATGAGCACTGAAGCTTTCTTT.

The chain has TRBV28 and TRBJ2-1; 7 bases fit TRBD1. V gave up 7 bases and J gave up 4 bases; unmatched junction bases: 19. This CDR3 contains 18 residues. CDR1 MDHEN and CDR2 SYDVKM come from the germline V gene. CDR3 DNA: TGTGCCAGCACCACTACCCTCAGGCGAGGGGGCTTGTACAATGAGCAGTTCTTC. Protein product: CASTTTLRRGGLYNEQFF.

On this clonotype: A much more abundant neighbour one base away suggests this may be a read error. The V and J genes are TRBV6-5 and TRBJ1-5; D gene ambiguous. This CDR3 has 12 residues. Germline V gene data show CDR1 as MNHEY and CDR2 as SVGAGI. Trimming left V 10 bases short and J 3 bases short, with 10 bases between. The CDR3 DNA is TGTGCCACCCGGTCGAACAATCAGCCCCAGCATTTT. Protein: CATRSNNQPQHF.

Regarding this clonotype: A much larger clone is a single base away; this may be a read error. The rearrangement joins TRBV6-2 or TRBV6-3 to TRBJ2-7, with D unresolved. Germline V gives CDR1 MNHEY, CDR2 SVGEGT. The CDR3 consists of 14 residues. V was trimmed by 0 bases and J by 6 bases, leaving 12 bases between them. The CDR3 loop is CASSYSMGSGEQYF. CDR3 nucleotide sequence: TGTGCCAGCAGTTACTCGATGGGGTCCGGCGAGCAGTACTTC.

A few counts support this clonotype. The rearrangement uses TRBV7-2 and TRBJ2-2; 7 bases fit TRBD1. The CDR3 contains 16 residues. After removal of 1 base from V and 7 bases from J, the junction contained 9 bases not matched to a gene. CDR1 and CDR2 (germline): SGHTA, FQGNSA. The CDR3, as DNA: TGTGCCAGCAGCTTAGAGACAGGGTTGTCGGACGGGGAGCTGTTTTTT. It specifies CASSLETGLSDGELFF. Looking up the rest from reference TRBV7-2 and TRBJ2-2 gives the full variable domain: GAGVSQSPSNKVTEKGKDVELRCDPISGHTALYWYRQSLGQGLEFLIYFQGNSAPDKSGLPSDRFSAERTGGSVSTLTIQRTQQEDSAVYLCASSLETGLSDGELFFGEGSRLTVL.

This sequence joins TRBV15 and TRBJ1-3; D not resolved. V gave up 0 bases and J gave up 4 bases, with 10 bases separating them. Germline CDR1 and CDR2: LNHNV and YYDKDF (reference sequence). The length of the CDR3 is 15 residues. CDR3 residues: CATSRDSGGGNTIYF. CDR3 nucleotides: TGTGCCACCAGCAGAGATTCCGGCGGGGGAAACACCATATATTTT.

This chain links TRBV28 with TRBJ2-7; a possible D gene is TRBD1 (6 bases). The CDR3 extends over 16 amino acids. Trimming left V 4 bases short and J 5 bases short, with 21 bases between. Germline V gene data show CDR1 as MDHEN and CDR2 as SYDVKM. Here the CDR3 reads CASSSNAFTGSNEQYF. CDR3 DNA sequence: TGTGCCAGCAGTTCCAACGCCTTTACAGGGTCCAACGAGCAGTACTTC.

This clonotype was detected only a few times. The V and J genes are TRBV28 and TRBJ1-5, with D unclear. The length of the CDR3 is 14 residues. Germline-derived CDR1 and CDR2 are MDHEN and SYDVKM. V lost 3 bases to trimming and J lost 7 bases, with 13 bases between them. In DNA form, the CDR3 reads TGTGCCAGCAGTTTTGCGGCAGTCCGGCAGCCCCAGCATTTT. It specifies CASSFAAVRQPQHF.

A note on this clonotype: A much larger clonotype is one base distant, so this may be a read error. The J gene is TRBJ1-5, the V gene TRBV28; the match to TRBD1 covers 9 bases. CDR1 MDHEN and CDR2 SYDVKM come from the germline V gene. The CDR3 consists of 15 residues. V was clipped by 5 bases and J by 4 bases; unmatched bases: 6. This chain's CDR3 is CASSRDRAPNQPQHF. CDR3 nucleotide sequence: TGTGCCAGCAGTCGGGACAGGGCCCCTAATCAGCCCCAGCATTTT.

This rearrangement joins TRBV9 to TRBJ1-1; maybe TRBD1 (6 bases). This CDR3 has 17 amino acids. V lost 0 bases and J lost 0, with 15 bases in between. Germline V gives CDR1 SGDLS, CDR2 YYNGEE. This chain's CDR3 is CASSVDPTRGVNTEAFF. CDR3 coding DNA: TGTGCCAGCAGCGTAGACCCCACGAGGGGGGTGAACACTGAAGCTTTCTTT.

The chain joins TRBV6-1 to TRBJ2-2; D perhaps matches TRBD2 (5 bases). Germline V gene sequence: CDR1 MNHNS, CDR2 SASEGT. The CDR3 is 18 amino acids. V was shortened by 7 bases and J by 0 bases, with 21 bases between the two germline ends. The DNA of the CDR3 is TGTGCCAGCAAACATGGCCGGACTGACCTATCGAACACCGGGGAGCTGTTTTTT. Residues: CASKHGRTDLSNTGELFF.

In its sample, this clonotype was seen many times. The rearrangement uses TRBV20-1 and TRBJ2-5, with D unresolved. Germline CDR1 DFQATT, CDR2 SNEGSKA (reference sequence). The V end lost 6 bases, the J end lost 0 bases, and 5 bases lay between the germline ends. The CDR3 is made up of 11 amino acids. In nucleotides, the CDR3 is TGCAGTGCGCACAACCAAGAGACCCAGTACTTC. Translated: CSAHNQETQYF.

This chain links TRBV28 with TRBJ2-3; D assignment may be TRBD1 or TRBD2 (6 bases each). Trimming left V 8 bases short and J 6 bases short, with 18 bases between. The CDR3 sequence is 14 residues long. CDR1 MDHEN and CDR2 SYDVKM come from the germline V gene. This CDR3 is CASRRGGQGDTQYF. As DNA, the CDR3 is TGTGCCAGCCGAAGGGGAGGCCAGGGGGATACGCAGTATTTT.

This sequence joins TRBV15 and TRBJ2-7; D gene uncertain. V shed 0 bases and J shed 3 bases, with 9 bases lying between them. In germline, CDR1 is LNHNV, CDR2 YYDKDF (reference sequence). The CDR3 runs to 14 residues. CDR3 nucleotides: TGTGCCACCAGCAGAGAGAGGCGCAGCTACGAGCAGTACTTC. It encodes CATSRERRSYEQYF.

The chain uses TRBV12-3 or TRBV12-4 and TRBJ2-1; a possible D gene is TRBD2 (6 bases). The CDR3 length is 16 residues. Trimming stripped 2 bases from V and 7 bases from J, with 18 bases between. The CDR3 spells CASSLRRLVIRNEQFF. CDR3 in DNA: TGTGCCAGCAGTTTACGTCGACTAGTAATTCGGAATGAGCAGTTCTTC.

This clonotype was counted between two and nine times. V is TRBV9 and J is TRBJ1-1; no clear D gene. Deletions cut 6 bases from V and 1 base from J, with 16 bases between. CDR1 and CDR2 from the germline V gene are SGDLS and YYNGEE. The CDR3 runs to 15 residues. The CDR3 sequence: CASTPYGRSNTEAFF. The CDR3 nucleotides read TGTGCCAGCACCCCTTACGGGAGATCGAACACTGAAGCTTTCTTT.

In its sample, this clonotype was seen a few times. The chain carries TRBV28 and TRBJ2-3, with 9 positions matching TRBD2. Germline loops: CDR1 MDHEN, CDR2 SYDVKM. Trimming took 4 bases from V and 1 from J; bases not matched to a gene: 6. The CDR3 has 16 residues. The CDR3 nucleotides read TGTGCCAGCAGTTCCGGACTAGCGCTACGCACAGATACGCAGTATTTT. Its translation: CASSSGLALRTDTQYF. The whole variable domain, filled in from reference TRBV28 and TRBJ2-3, reads DVKVTQSSRYLVKRTGEKVFLECVQDMDHENMFWYRQDPGLGLRLIYFSYDVKMKEKGDIPEGYSVSREKKERFSLILESASTNQTSMYLCASSSGLALRTDTQYFGPGTRLTVL.

Only a few counts were recorded for this clonotype. This rearrangement joins TRBV29-1 to TRBJ2-5, with D possibly being TRBD2 (6 bases). Trimming removed 6 bases from V and 4 bases from J, with 12 bases in between. The CDR3 has 12 residues. Germline values: CDR1 SQVTM, CDR2 ANQGSEA. The CDR3 DNA reads as TGCAGCGTCGGGACTGTAGGAGAGACCCAGTACTTC. Translation gives CSVGTVGETQYF.

J is TRBJ2-4 and V is TRBV7-9, with D possibly being TRBD1 or TRBD2 (5 bases each). V was cut by 4 bases and J by 7 bases, with 17 bases left in between. The CDR3 sequence is 15 residues long. Germline V gives CDR1 SEHNR, CDR2 FQNEAQ (reference sequence). The CDR3 DNA reads as TGTGCCAGCAGCTCGGGATCTCCGAGGGGTAACATTCAGTACTTC. The encoded protein is CASSSGSPRGNIQYF.

As concerns this clonotype: A read error is possible here, since a much larger clone lies one base away. The chain combines TRBV7-9 with TRBJ2-5; D is undetermined. CDR1 and CDR2 from the germline V gene are SEHNR and FQNEAQ (reference sequence). The CDR3 length is 12 residues. As DNA, the CDR3 is TGCGCCAACACCTCGGTGGGTGAGACCCAGTACTTC. As protein: CANTSVGETQYF.

The genes are TRBV7-2 and TRBJ2-7; D unclear. The germline CDR1 and CDR2 sequences are SGHTA and FQGNSA. This CDR3 is built from 14 residues. Trimming removed 3 bases at V and 0 bases at J, with 9 bases between. The CDR3 sequence is CASSFIRSSYEQYF. As DNA, the CDR3 is TGTGCCAGCAGCTTTATACGGTCCTCCTACGAGCAGTACTTC.

V and J are TRBV13 and TRBJ1-2; a weak D match, TRBD1 (6 bases). There are 15 residues in the CDR3. V shed 6 bases and J shed 6 bases, with 20 bases lying between them. Germline CDR1 and CDR2: PRHDT and FYEKMQ (reference sequence). The CDR3 DNA is TGTGCCAGCAGACCTGCGAGGGGGGAATGGGATGGCTACACCTTC. It codes for CASRPARGEWDGYTF.